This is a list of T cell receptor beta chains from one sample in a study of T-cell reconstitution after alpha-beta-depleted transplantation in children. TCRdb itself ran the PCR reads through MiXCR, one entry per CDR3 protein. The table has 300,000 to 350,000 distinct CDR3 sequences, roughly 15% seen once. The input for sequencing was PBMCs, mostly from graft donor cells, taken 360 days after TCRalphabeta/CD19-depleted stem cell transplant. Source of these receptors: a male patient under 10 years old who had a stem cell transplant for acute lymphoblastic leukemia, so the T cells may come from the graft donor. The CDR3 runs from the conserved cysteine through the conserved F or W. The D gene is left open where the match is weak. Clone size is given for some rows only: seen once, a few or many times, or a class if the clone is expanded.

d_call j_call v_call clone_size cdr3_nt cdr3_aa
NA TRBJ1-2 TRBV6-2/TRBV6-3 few TGTGCCAGCAGTTCCGGCAGGGGAAACTATGGCTACACCTTC CASSSGRGNYGYTF
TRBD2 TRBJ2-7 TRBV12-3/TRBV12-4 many TGTGCCAGTGGGGTAGCGGGAGACTACGAGCAGTACTTC CASGVAGDYEQYF
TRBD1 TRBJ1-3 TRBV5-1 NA TGCGCCAGCAGCTTGGCCCGGGACAGCCGCTCTGGAAACACCATATATTTT CASSLARDSRSGNTIYF
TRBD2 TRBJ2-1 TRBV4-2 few TGTGCCAGCAGCCAGCCTCTAGCGGGTGCTTACAATGAGCAGTTCTTC CASSQPLAGAYNEQFF
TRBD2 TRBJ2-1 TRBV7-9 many TGTGCCAGCAACCCCAGCGGGAACTCCTACAATGAGCAGTTCTTC CASNPSGNSYNEQFF
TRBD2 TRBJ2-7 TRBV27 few TGTGCCAGCAGTTTATCCCGACTAGCGGGTCCCTACGAGCAGTACTTC CASSLSRLAGPYEQYF
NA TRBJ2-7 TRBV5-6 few TGTGCCAGCAGTCCAGGGTCCTACGTCTACGAGCAGTACTTC CASSPGSYVYEQYF
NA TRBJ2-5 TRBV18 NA TGTGCCAGCTCACCACGAGCTAGTATGGAGACCCAGTACTTC CASSPRASMETQYF
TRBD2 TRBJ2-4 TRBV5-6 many TGTGCCAGCAGCTTGTTGCTAGCGGGAATCCAGTACTTC CASSLLLAGIQYF
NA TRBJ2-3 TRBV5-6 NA TGTGCCAGCAGCTATGGAGGTGTGCTGGATACGCAGTATTTT CASSYGGVLDTQYF
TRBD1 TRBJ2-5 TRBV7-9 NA TGTGCCAGCAGCTTAGGAAGAGGGGACAGGAGAGAGACCCAGTACTTC CASSLGRGDRRETQYF
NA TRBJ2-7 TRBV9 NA TGTGCCAGCAGCGTAGGACCCTCTGCCTACGAGCAGTACTTC CASSVGPSAYEQYF
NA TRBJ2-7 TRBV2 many TGTGCCAGCAGTGACTGGAGAGGATCCTACGAGCAGTACTTC CASSDWRGSYEQYF
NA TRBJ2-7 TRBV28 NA TGTGCCAGCAGGATGGGTCATGCCGGCTTGTACGAGCAGTACTTC CASRMGHAGLYEQYF
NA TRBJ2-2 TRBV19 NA TGTGCCAGTAGTATCGGCGGGAGGGAGCTGTTTTTT CASSIGGRELFF
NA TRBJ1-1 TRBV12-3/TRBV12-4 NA TGTGCCAGCAGCCAGCGGGTTAAGAACACTGAAGCTTTCTTT CASSQRVKNTEAFF
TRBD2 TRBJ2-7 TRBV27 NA TGTGCCAGCAGACTTAGCGGGAGGCCCTCCTACGAGCAGTACTTC CASRLSGRPSYEQYF
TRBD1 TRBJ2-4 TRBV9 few TGTGCCAGCAGCGTCACCCCGGGACAGGACCTCATCTTC CASSVTPGQDLIF
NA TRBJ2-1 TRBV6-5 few TGTGCCAGCAGTTACCGCTCCGGGCATAATGAGCAGTTCTTC CASSYRSGHNEQFF
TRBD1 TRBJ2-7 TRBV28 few TGTGCCAGCAGTTCGACAGGGGACAGCGGGCTCTCCTACGAGCAGTACTTC CASSSTGDSGLSYEQYF
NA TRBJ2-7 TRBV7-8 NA TGTGCCAGCAGCTTAGGCAGGGTGAATCCCTACGAGCAGTACTTC CASSLGRVNPYEQYF
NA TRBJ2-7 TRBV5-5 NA TGTGCCAGCAGCTTATCTCCAGGGGTAGGTTCCTACGAGCAGTACTTC CASSLSPGVGSYEQYF
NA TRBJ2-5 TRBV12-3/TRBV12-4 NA TGTGCCAGCAGTTTGGAAGCCCAAGAGACCCAGTACTTC CASSLEAQETQYF